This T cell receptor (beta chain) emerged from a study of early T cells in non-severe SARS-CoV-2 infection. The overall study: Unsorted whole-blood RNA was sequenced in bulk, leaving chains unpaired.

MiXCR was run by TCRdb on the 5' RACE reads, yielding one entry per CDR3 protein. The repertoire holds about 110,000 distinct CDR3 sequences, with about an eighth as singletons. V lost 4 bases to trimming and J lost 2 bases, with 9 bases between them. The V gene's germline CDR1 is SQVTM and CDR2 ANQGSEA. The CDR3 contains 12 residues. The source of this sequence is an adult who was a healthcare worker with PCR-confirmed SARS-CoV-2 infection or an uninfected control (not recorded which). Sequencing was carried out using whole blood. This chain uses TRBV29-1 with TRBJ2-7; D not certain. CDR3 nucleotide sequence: TGCAGCGTTGCTTCTACCCCCTACGAGCAGTACTTC. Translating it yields CSVASTPYEQYF.